This T cell receptor beta chain stems from a study of OX40 agonist ivuxolimab in advanced cancers. Study background: Patients received the agonistic anti-OX40 (CD134) antibody ivuxolimab.

The CDR3 covers 12 residues. Trimming took off 7 bases at V and 3 bases at J, with 9 bases between the two ends. Per the germline V gene, CDR1 is MDHEN and CDR2 is SYDVKM. The timepoints at which blood was sampled were baseline, cycle 4 day 1, and cycle 7 day 1. The method was immunoSEQ multiplex PCR; TCRdb's version includes in-frame clones alone and lacks a portion of them. The sample contains tens of thousands of clones, approximately 90% of which appear only once. This TCR was sampled from an adult with an advanced solid tumor such as melanoma, head and neck, liver or kidney cancer. The chain uses TRBV28 and TRBJ1-1; D perhaps matches TRBD1 (5 bases). This specimen consisted of CD4+ or CD8+ T cells sorted from blood, obtained in a trial of the OX40 agonist ivuxolimab. The DNA for the CDR3 is TGTGCCAGCACCTGGGGGGACACTGAAGCTTTCTTT. It encodes CASTWGDTEAFF.